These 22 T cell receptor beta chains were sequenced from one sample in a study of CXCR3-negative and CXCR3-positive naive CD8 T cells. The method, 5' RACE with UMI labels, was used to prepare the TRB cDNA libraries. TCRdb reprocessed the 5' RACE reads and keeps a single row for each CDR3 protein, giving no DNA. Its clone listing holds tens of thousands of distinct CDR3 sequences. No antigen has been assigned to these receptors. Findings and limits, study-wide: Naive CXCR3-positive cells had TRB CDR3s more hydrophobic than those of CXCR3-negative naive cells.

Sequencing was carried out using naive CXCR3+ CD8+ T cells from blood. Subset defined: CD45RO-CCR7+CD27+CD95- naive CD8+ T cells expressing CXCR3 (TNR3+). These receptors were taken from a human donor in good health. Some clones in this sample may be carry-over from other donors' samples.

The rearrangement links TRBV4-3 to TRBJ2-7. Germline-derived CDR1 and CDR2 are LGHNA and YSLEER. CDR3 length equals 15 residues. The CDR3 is CASSQEPRSSYEQYF.

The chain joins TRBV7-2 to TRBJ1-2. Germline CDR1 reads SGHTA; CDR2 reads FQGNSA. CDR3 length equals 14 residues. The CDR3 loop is CASSFAPGDYGYTF.

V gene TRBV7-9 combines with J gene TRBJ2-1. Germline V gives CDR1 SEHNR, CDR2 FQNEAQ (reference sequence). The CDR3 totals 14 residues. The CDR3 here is CASSWAPLYNEQFF.

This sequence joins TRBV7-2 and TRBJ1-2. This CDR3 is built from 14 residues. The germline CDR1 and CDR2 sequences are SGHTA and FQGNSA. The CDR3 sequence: CASSLRKVNYGYTF. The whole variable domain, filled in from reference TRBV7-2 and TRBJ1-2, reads GAGVSQSPSNKVTEKGKDVELRCDPISGHTALYWYRQSLGQGLEFLIYFQGNSAPDKSGLPSDRFSAERTGGSVSTLTIQRTQQEDSAVYLCASSLRKVNYGYTFGSGTRLTVV.

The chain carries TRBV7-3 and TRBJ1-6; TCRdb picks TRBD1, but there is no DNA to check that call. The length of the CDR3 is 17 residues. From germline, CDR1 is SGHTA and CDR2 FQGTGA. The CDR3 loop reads CASSFNPRGGGNSPLHF. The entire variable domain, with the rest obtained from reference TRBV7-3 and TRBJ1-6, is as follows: GAGVSQTPSNKVTEKGKYVELRCDPISGHTALYWYRQSLGQGPEFLIYFQGTGAADDSGLPNDRFFAVRPEGSVSTLKIQRTERGDSAVYLCASSFNPRGGGNSPLHFGNGTRLTVT.

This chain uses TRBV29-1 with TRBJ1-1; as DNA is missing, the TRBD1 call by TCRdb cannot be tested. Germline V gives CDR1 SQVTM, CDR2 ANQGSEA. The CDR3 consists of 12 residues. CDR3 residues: CSVDFGGTEAFF.

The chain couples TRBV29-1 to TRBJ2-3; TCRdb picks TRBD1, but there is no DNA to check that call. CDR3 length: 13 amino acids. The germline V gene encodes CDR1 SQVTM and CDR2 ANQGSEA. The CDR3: CSVGPGEGNTQYF.

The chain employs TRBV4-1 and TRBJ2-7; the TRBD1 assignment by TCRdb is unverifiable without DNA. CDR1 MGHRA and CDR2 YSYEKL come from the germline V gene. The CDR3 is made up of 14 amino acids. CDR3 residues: CASSSGDRVYEQYF.

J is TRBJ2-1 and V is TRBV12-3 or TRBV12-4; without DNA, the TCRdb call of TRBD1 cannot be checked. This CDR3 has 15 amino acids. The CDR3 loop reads CASSPGEGVSNEQFF.

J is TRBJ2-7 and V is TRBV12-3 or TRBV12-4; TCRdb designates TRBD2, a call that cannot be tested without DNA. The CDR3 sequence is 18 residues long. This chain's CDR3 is CASSWGLAGALSSYEQYF.

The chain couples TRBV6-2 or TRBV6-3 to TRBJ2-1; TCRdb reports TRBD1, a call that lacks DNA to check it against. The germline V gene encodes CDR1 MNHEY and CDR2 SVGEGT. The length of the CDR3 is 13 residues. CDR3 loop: CASNAPGYNEQFF.

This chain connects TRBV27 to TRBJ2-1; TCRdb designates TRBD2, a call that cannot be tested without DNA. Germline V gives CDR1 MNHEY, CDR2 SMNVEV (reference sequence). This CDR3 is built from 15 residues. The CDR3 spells CASSTSLEDYNEQFF.

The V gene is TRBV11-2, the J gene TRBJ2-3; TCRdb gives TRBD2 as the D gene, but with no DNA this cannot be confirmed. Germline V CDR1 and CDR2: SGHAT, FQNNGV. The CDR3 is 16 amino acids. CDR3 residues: CASSLGAGQRIDTQYF.

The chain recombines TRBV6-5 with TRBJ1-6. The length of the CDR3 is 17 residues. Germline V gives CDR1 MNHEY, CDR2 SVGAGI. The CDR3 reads CASSYFAGSYSNSPLHF.

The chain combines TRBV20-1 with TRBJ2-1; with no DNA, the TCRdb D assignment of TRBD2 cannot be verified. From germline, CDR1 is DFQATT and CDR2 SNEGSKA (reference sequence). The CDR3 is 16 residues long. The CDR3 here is CSARDFGSGGRGEQFF.

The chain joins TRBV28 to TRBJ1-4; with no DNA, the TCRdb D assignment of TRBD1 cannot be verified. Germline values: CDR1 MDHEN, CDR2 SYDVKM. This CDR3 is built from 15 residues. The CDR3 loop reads CASRAPGSYNEKLFF.

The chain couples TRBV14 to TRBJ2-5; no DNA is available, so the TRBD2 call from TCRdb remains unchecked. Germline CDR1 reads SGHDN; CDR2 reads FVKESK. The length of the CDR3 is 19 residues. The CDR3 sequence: CASSQVQYGGGGNKETQYF.

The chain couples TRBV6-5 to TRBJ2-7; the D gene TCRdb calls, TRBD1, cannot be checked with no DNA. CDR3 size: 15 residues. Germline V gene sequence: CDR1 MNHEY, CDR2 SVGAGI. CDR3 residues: CASSSGQGYVYEQYF.

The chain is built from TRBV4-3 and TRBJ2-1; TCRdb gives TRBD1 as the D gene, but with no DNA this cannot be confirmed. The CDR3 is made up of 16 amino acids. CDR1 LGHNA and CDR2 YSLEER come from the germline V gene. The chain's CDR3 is CASSTTGFGSYNEQFF.

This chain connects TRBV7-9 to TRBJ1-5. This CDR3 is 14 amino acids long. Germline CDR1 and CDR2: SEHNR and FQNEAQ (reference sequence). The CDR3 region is CASSLAAGGQPQHF.

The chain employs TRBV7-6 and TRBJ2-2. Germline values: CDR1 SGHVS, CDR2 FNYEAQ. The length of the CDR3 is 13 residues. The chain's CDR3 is CASSIETTGELFF.

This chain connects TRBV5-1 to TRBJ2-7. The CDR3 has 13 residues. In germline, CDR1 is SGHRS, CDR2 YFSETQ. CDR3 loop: CASSQGAADEQYF. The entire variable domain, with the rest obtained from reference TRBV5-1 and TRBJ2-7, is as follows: KAGVTQTPRYLIKTRGQQVTLSCSPISGHRSVSWYQQTPGQGLQFLFEYFSETQRNKGNFPGRFSGRQFSNSRSEMNVSTLELGDSALYLCASSQGAADEQYFGPGTRLTVT.